Detailed here is one T cell receptor beta chain. The sample belongs to a study of blood T cell repertoires in COVID-19. On the study more broadly: Italy, Spain and the United States were the sources of the convalescent and acute COVID-19 samples.

The table came from immunoSEQ multiplex PCR; TCRdb's copy has only in-frame clones and leaves some out. The sample carries some 220,000 clones, 75% to 85% recorded once. This TCR was sampled from a human donor in a cohort sampled during active COVID-19. What was sequenced was peripheral blood.

The CDR3 loop is CASRLTAGGPGTQYF. The CDR3 region has the DNA TGTGCCAGCAGGTTAACCGCGGGAGGGCCGGGTACGCAGTATTTT. V and J are TRBV7-9 and TRBJ2-3; 9 positions agree with TRBD2. The CDR3 totals 15 residues. J gave up 8 bases and V 6 bases, and 12 bases lay outside the gene matches. CDR1 and CDR2 (germline): SEHNR, FQNEAQ (reference sequence). The complete variable domain, with remaining parts taken from reference TRBV7-9 and TRBJ2-3, reads DTGVSQNPRHKITKRGQNVTFRCDPISEHNRLYWYRQTLGQGPEFLTYFQNEAQLEKSRLLSDRFSAERPKGSFSTLEIQRTEQGDSAMYLCASRLTAGGPGTQYFGPGTRLTVL.